The T cell receptor beta chain described here comes from a study of cytomegalovirus exposure and HLA in healthy donors. General study results and limits: The classifier was said to identify cytomegalovirus status with high specificity and sensitivity. Because they were indistinguishable, some V segments, including TRBV6-2 and TRBV6-3, were excluded. CMV serostatus was the only immune exposure information that was available.

The sample holds a few counts of this clone. Its antigen is undetermined. 13 Jbeta primers and 60 Vbeta primers were used for the PCR. The data were produced by immunoSEQ multiplex PCR, yet TCRdb's version contains in-frame clones alone and is incomplete. The sample gives 180,000 or so clones, about 82% of which show up once; roughly 2% is in the top ten. This CDR3 spans 16 amino acids. Germline trimming cut 5 bases from V and 1 base from J; bases unmatched to any gene: 5. CDR1 is GTSNPN and CDR2 is SVGIG in the germline V gene (reference sequence). This clonotype was sampled from a woman aged 25 to 45 in good health and CMV-seronegative. Sequenced: PBMCs. This sequence joins TRBV30 and TRBJ2-3; 14 bases match TRBD2. CDR3 protein: CAWGTSGGPRTDTQYF. For the CDR3, the DNA is TGTGCCTGGGGGACTAGCGGGGGCCCTCGCACAGATACGCAGTATTTT.